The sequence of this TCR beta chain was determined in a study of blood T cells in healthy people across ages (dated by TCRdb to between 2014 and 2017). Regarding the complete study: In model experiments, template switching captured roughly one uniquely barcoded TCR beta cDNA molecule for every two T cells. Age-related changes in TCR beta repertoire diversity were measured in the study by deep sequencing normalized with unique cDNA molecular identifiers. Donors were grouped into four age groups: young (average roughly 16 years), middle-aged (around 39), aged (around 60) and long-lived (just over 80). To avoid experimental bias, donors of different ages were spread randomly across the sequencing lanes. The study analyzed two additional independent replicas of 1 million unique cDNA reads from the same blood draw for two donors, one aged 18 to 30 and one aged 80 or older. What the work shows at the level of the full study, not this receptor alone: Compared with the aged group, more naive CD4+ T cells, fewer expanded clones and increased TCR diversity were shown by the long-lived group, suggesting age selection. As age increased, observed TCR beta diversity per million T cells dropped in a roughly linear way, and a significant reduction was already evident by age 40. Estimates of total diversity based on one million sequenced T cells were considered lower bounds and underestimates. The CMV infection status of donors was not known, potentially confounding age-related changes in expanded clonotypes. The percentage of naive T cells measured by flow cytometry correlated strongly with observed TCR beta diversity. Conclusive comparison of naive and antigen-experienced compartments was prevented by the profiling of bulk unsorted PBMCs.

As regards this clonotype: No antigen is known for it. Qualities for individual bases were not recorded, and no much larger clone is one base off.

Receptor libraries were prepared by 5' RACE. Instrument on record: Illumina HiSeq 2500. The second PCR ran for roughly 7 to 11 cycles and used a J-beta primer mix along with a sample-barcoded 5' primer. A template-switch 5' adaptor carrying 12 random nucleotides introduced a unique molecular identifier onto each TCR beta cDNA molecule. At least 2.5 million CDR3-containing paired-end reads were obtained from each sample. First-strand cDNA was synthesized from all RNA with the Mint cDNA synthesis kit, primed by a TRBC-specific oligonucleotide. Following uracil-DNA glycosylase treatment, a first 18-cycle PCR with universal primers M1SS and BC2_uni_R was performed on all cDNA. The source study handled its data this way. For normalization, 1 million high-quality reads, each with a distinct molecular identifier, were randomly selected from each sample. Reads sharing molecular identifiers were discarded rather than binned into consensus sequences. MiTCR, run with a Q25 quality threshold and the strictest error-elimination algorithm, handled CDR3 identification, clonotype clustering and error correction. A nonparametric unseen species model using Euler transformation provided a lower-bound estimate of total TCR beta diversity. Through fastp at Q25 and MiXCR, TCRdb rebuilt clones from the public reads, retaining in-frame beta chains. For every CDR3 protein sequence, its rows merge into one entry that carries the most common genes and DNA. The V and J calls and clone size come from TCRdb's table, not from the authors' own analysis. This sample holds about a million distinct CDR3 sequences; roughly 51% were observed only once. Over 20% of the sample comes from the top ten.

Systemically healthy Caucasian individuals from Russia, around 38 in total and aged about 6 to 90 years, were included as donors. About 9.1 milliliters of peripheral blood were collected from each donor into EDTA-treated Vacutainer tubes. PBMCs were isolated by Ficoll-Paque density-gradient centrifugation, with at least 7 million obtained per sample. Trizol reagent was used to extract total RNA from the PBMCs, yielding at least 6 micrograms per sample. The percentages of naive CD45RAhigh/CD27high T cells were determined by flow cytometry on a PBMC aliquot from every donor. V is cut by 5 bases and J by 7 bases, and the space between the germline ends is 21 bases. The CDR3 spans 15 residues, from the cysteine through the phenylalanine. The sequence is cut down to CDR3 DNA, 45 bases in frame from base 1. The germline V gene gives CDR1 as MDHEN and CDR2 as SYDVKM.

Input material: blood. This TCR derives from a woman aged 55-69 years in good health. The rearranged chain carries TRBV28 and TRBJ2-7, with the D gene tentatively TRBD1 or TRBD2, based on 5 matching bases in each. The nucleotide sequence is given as TGTGCCAGCAGTCCGTGGGGGACCCCCGGAGATGAGCAGTACTTC. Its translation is CASSPWGTPGDEQYF.